Following are 25 T cell receptor beta chains from one sample sequenced in a study of chemoradiotherapy in HPV16-positive cancers. The repertoire was sequenced with immunoSEQ multiplex PCR; TCRdb's copy has only in-frame clones and lacks some. The sample includes about 12,000 clones, 75% of them seen just once. This sample was gathered from a patient who underwent chemoradiotherapy. The receptors were gathered from a human donor with HPV-associated anogenital cancer.

The chain recombines TRBV10-2 with TRBJ2-7; 9 bases agree with TRBD2. After removal of 3 bases from V and 4 bases from J, the junction contained 4 bases not matched to a gene. The CDR3 loop spans 14 amino acids. Looked up from germline, CDR1 is WSHSY and CDR2 is SAAADI. This CDR3 reads CASSEIAGGYEQYF. The CDR3 region has the DNA TGCGCCAGCAGTGAAATTGCGGGAGGGTACGAGCAGTACTTC.

This clone has a handful of counts. The V call is TRBV5-1, the J call TRBJ1-1; D gene uncertain. Per the germline V gene, CDR1 is SGHRS and CDR2 is YFSETQ. Trimming cost V 2 bases and J 3 bases, with 8 bases left between them. The CDR3 sequence is 13 residues long. The CDR3 sequence is CASSLRRDTEAFF. The DNA for the CDR3 is TGCGCCAGCAGCTTAAGACGGGACACTGAAGCTTTCTTT.

Here the CDR3 reads CAISIGLAGGGSETQYF. As DNA, the CDR3 is TGTGCCATCAGTATTGGACTAGCGGGAGGTGGGTCAGAGACCCAGTACTTC. The V gene is TRBV10-3, the J gene TRBJ2-5, with 14 bases aligning to TRBD2. Germline-derived CDR1 and CDR2 are ENHRY and SYGVKD. After removal of 5 bases from V and 4 bases from J, the junction contained 9 bases not matched to a gene. The CDR3 totals 17 residues.

The V gene is TRBV10-2, the J gene TRBJ1-1; weak D call: TRBD1 (6 bases). The V gene lost 7 bases and the J gene lost 7 bases, with 10 bases spanning the gap. The CDR3 runs to 11 residues. CDR1 is WSHSY and CDR2 is SAAADI in the germline V gene. CDR3 sequence: CASILQGEAFF. The CDR3 DNA sequence: TGCGCCAGCATTCTACAGGGTGAAGCTTTCTTT.

The chain has TRBV13 and TRBJ2-4; D not certain. The CDR3 has 16 residues. The ends were cut back, 5 bases at V and 0 bases at J, with 14 bases in the middle. Germline lookup yields CDR1 PRHDT and CDR2 FYEKMQ (reference sequence). CDR3 in amino acids: CASSLHNPGAKNIQYF. The CDR3 DNA is TGTGCCAGCAGCCTTCATAATCCGGGAGCCAAAAACATTCAGTACTTC. Using reference TRBV13 and TRBJ2-4 for the parts outside the CDR3, the full variable domain is AAGVIQSPRHLIKEKRETATLKCYPIPRHDTVYWYQQGPGQDPQFLISFYEKMQSDKGSIPDRFSAQQFSDYHSELNMSSLELGDSALYFCASSLHNPGAKNIQYFGAGTRLSVL.

The rearrangement links TRBV7-2 to TRBJ1-3; 10 bases are a match to TRBD1. Trimming cost V 5 bases and J 4 bases; bases outside gene matches: 5. The CDR3 runs to 15 residues. In germline, CDR1 is SGHTA, CDR2 FQGNSA. The CDR3 nucleotides are TGTGCCAGCAGCCCGGGACAGGGGTTGGGAAACACCATATATTTT. This translates into CASSPGQGLGNTIYF.

Here the CDR3 DNA reads TGTGCCAGCAGTTTATGGGAGAGCTCCTACAATGAGCAGTTCTTC. Its translation: CASSLWESSYNEQFF. The rearrangement uses TRBV28 and TRBJ2-1; D not resolved. V lost 0 bases and J 0 bases, leaving 6 bases between the germline ends. The CDR3 sequence is 15 residues long. Germline lookup yields CDR1 MDHEN and CDR2 SYDVKM.

Of note for this clone: One junction end disagrees with the germline gene, perhaps due to a read error. The chain joins TRBV7-9 to TRBJ1-4; D gene ambiguous. This CDR3 spans 13 amino acids. Germline values: CDR1 SEHNR, CDR2 FQNEAQ (reference sequence). CDR3 coding DNA: TGTGCCAGCAGCTTTGGGGATAATGAAAACCTGTTTTTT. This encodes CASSFGDNENLFF.

The chain couples TRBV5-1 to TRBJ2-1; D is possibly TRBD1 or TRBD2 (5 bases each). The CDR3 totals 20 residues. In germline, CDR1 is SGHRS, CDR2 YFSETQ. Trimming took off 1 base at V and 8 bases at J, with 31 bases between the two ends. The CDR3 DNA sequence: TGCGCCAGCAGCTTGTCCCGGGACCGACTCCAGCGAGGGGTCAGCCATGAGCAGTTCTTC. It translates to CASSLSRDRLQRGVSHEQFF.

The chain joins TRBV11-2 to TRBJ2-7; a possible D gene is TRBD2 (6 bases). Germline V gene sequence: CDR1 SGHAT, CDR2 FQNNGV. V was shortened by 5 bases and J by 6 bases, with 20 bases between the two germline ends. This CDR3 has 15 amino acids. In DNA, the CDR3 is TGTGCCAGCAGCGATCTCACTGGGCCCGGGGGCGAGCAGTACTTC. Protein: CASSDLTGPGGEQYF.

This clone showed up just a few times. The chain links TRBV28 to TRBJ1-1; 7 bases match TRBD1. The V and J ends lost 6 bases and 3 bases, in that order; junction bases with no gene match: 10. The CDR3 length is 15 residues. The V gene's germline CDR1 is MDHEN and CDR2 SYDVKM. DNA for the CDR3: TGTGCCAGCAGCCAAGGGGGGACAGCTTACACTGAAGCTTTCTTT. Protein product: CASSQGGTAYTEAFF.

The chain recombines TRBV27 with TRBJ2-1, with D possibly being TRBD1 (6 bases). There are 14 residues in the CDR3. Germline V lookup: CDR1 MNHEY, CDR2 SMNVEV (reference sequence). V dropped 7 bases and J dropped 7 bases, with 17 bases sitting between them. In DNA form, the CDR3 reads TGTGCCAGCAAGGGGGAAGGGGTATTGAATGAGCAGTTCTTC. It specifies CASKGEGVLNEQFF.

CDR3 nucleotides: TGTGCCAGCAGCCAAGCAGGGCCCACTGAAGCTTTCTTT. Its protein is CASSQAGPTEAFF. The gene calls are TRBV14 and TRBJ1-1; tentatively, D is TRBD1 (5 bases). V lost 1 base and J 4 bases, leaving 7 bases between the germline ends. Germline CDR1 SGHDN, CDR2 FVKESK. CDR3 length: 13 amino acids.

The CDR3 here is CSVEDLREINTGELFF. The CDR3 nucleotides are TGCAGCGTTGAAGATTTGCGGGAGATAAACACCGGGGAGCTGTTTTTT. The V call is TRBV29-1, the J call TRBJ2-2; 7 positions match TRBD2. Germline V gives CDR1 SQVTM, CDR2 ANQGSEA. The trim removed 0 bases at V and 2 bases at J, leaving 6 bases unmatched. CDR3 size: 16 residues.

Only a few counts were recorded for this clone. The rearrangement uses TRBV9 and TRBJ1-1; D call uncertain. There are 15 residues in the CDR3. V shed 3 bases and J shed 1 base, with 13 bases lying between them. The germline V gene has CDR1 SGDLS and CDR2 YYNGEE. CDR3 amino acids: CASSASYGPNTEAFF. The CDR3 nucleotides are TGTGCCAGCAGCGCCAGCTATGGACCGAACACTGAAGCTTTCTTT. The variable domain in full, with the rest retrieved from reference TRBV9 and TRBJ1-1, is DSGVTQTPKHLITATGQRVTLRCSPRSGDLSVYWYQQSLDQGLQFLIQYYNGEERAKGNILERFSAQQFPDLHSELNLSSLELGDSALYFCASSASYGPNTEAFFGQGTRLTVV.

This CDR3 is CASSFGAGMNTEAFF. For the CDR3, the DNA is TGTGCCAGCAGTTTCGGGGCAGGGATGAACACTGAAGCTTTCTTT. The chain is built from TRBV28 and TRBJ1-1; perhaps TRBD1 as D (5 bases). This CDR3 has 15 residues. Germline loops: CDR1 MDHEN, CDR2 SYDVKM. V lost 3 bases to trimming and J lost 0 bases, with 11 bases between them.

Here the CDR3 DNA reads TGTGCCAGCAGCCCAGGGACTGGAACCTACGAGCAGTACTTC. The encoded protein is CASSPGTGTYEQYF. This sequence joins TRBV5-4 and TRBJ2-7; D may be TRBD2 (6 bases). Germline V gene data show CDR1 as SGHNT and CDR2 as YYREEE (reference sequence). With 4 bases removed from V and 2 bases from J, the gap between germline ends came to 13 bases. The CDR3 consists of 14 residues.

This clone was observed a few times. This sequence joins TRBV28 and TRBJ2-2; 8 bases agree with TRBD2. CDR1 is MDHEN and CDR2 is SYDVKM in the germline V gene. Trimming took 5 bases from V and 5 from J; bases not matched to a gene: 10. The CDR3 spans 16 residues. DNA of the CDR3: TGTGCCAGCAGTCCTTTTGAGCGGGAGAGTACCGGGGAGCTGTTTTTT. Translated: CASSPFERESTGELFF. The full variable domain, completed using reference TRBV28 and TRBJ2-2, is DVKVTQSSRYLVKRTGEKVFLECVQDMDHENMFWYRQDPGLGLRLIYFSYDVKMKEKGDIPEGYSVSREKKERFSLILESASTNQTSMYLCASSPFERESTGELFFGEGSRLTVL.

The chain joins TRBV9 to TRBJ2-3; no clear D gene. V lost 4 bases and J lost 2, with 11 bases in between. The germline gives CDR1 SGDLS, CDR2 YYNGEE. The CDR3 contains 14 residues. The CDR3: CASSPPSHTDTQYF. The CDR3 nucleotides read TGTGCCAGCAGCCCACCGTCACACACAGATACGCAGTATTTT.

The rearrangement links TRBV6-5 to TRBJ2-7; 8 bases match TRBD2. The CDR3 contains 14 residues. Germline assignment: CDR1 MNHEY and CDR2 SVGAGI. V lost 2 bases, J lost 3 bases, and 3 bases stayed unmatched. The CDR3 nucleotides are TGTGCCAGCAGTTACGTTGGGACTAGCTACGAGCAGTACTTC. This sequence encodes CASSYVGTSYEQYF.

The rearrangement joins TRBV6-5 to TRBJ2-2; 7 bases agree with TRBD1. The CDR3 is made up of 16 amino acids. Germline V gene lookup returns CDR1 MNHEY and CDR2 SVGAGI. J lost 6 bases, V lost 2 bases, and 9 bases had no gene match. The CDR3 loop is CASSYALDRVPGELFF. CDR3 coding DNA: TGTGCCAGCAGTTACGCCCTAGACAGGGTCCCCGGGGAGCTGTTTTTT.

This chain uses TRBV5-4 with TRBJ2-3; 7 bases fit TRBD1. With V trimmed by 4 bases and J by 4 bases, 6 bases remained unmatched. The CDR3 runs 14 residues. Germline V gene data show CDR1 as SGHNT and CDR2 as YYREEE (reference sequence). CDR3 loop: CASSAGDRADTQYF. The CDR3 DNA reads as TGTGCCAGCAGCGCTGGGGACAGAGCAGATACGCAGTATTTT.

The sample holds one count of this clone. V usage is TRBV7-6 and J usage is TRBJ2-5; D not resolved. Germline CDR1 reads SGHVS; CDR2 reads FNYEAQ. The V and J ends lost 1 base and 0 bases respectively, with 6 bases between them. This CDR3 spans 14 amino acids. CDR3: CASSLGSYQETQYF. Written as DNA, the CDR3 is TGTGCCAGCAGCTTAGGCTCGTACCAAGAGACCCAGTACTTC.

The chain is built from TRBV6-1 and TRBJ1-5, with a possible D match to TRBD1 (5 bases). Trimming pared 8 bases from V and 1 base from J, leaving 15 bases between. This CDR3 comprises 15 residues. The V gene's germline CDR1 is MNHNS and CDR2 SASEGT. The CDR3 reads CASGTDKGSNQPQHF. DNA for the CDR3: TGTGCCAGCGGGACCGACAAGGGGAGCAATCAGCCCCAGCATTTT.

This clone was seen a single time. A clone one base away is much larger, so this may be a read error. V gene TRBV15 combines with J gene TRBJ1-5, with TRBD1 identical over 7 bases. Germline V CDR1 and CDR2: LNHNV, YYDKDF (reference sequence). V was clipped by 5 bases and J by 6 bases; unmatched bases: 10. This CDR3 has 15 residues. The CDR3 loop reads CATSLFLGGSQPQHF. CDR3 bases: TGTGCCACCAGCCTTTTCTTAGGGGGCTCTCAGCCCCAGCATTTT.